One sample yielded the 4 T cell receptor beta chains listed below, sequenced in a study of blood T cell repertoires in COVID-19. Assay used: immunoSEQ multiplex PCR; TCRdb lists only in-frame clones, some missing. In the table there are about 320,000 clones, around 86% of which are singletons. The source material was PBMCs or T cells enriched from blood (not recorded which). The receptors originated from a man between 60 and 75 years old who had recovered from COVID-19.

In its sample, this clone was seen a few times. The chain employs TRBV28 and TRBJ1-2; D call uncertain. The germline V gene encodes CDR1 MDHEN and CDR2 SYDVKM. Trimming stripped 6 bases from V and 7 bases from J, with 18 bases between. The CDR3 contains 14 residues. CDR3 amino acids: CASRSEARGRGYTF. As DNA, the CDR3 is TGTGCCAGCAGGTCGGAGGCCCGCGGCCGTGGCTACACCTTC.

The genes are TRBV28 and TRBJ2-1; no firm D call. V was shortened by 4 bases and J by 7 bases, with 17 bases between the two germline ends. Germline assignment: CDR1 MDHEN and CDR2 SYDVKM. The CDR3 consists of 15 residues. The DNA for the CDR3 is TGTGCCAGCAGTTCCCGAACCACTCAGAGGAATGAGCAGTTCTTC. It codes for CASSSRTTQRNEQFF.

This chain links TRBV7-2 with TRBJ2-2; TRBD1 aligns across 9 bases. The CDR3 sequence is 16 residues long. Germline CDR1 SGHTA, CDR2 FQGNSA. The ends lost 1 base at V and 4 bases at J; junction bases unmatched: 4. CDR3 region: CASSLEGTGFTGELFF. The CDR3 DNA reads as TGTGCCAGCAGCTTAGAAGGGACAGGGTTCACCGGGGAGCTGTTTTTT.

The CDR3 DNA follows: TGTGCCACCAGTGATTTTTGGGGACTAGCGTCCCAGGGGTACGAGCAGTACTTC. Translated, it gives CATSDFWGLASQGYEQYF. The chain carries TRBV24-1 and TRBJ2-7; TRBD2 matches at 10 bases. The CDR3 is 18 residues long. Trimming at V came to 1 base and at J to 4 bases, leaving 12 bases not matched to a gene. CDR1 and CDR2 (germline): KGHDR, SFDVKD.